This TCR beta chain was documented in a study of T cell responses to AZD1222 COVID-19 vaccine. TCRdb's copy holds only in-frame clones and misses some; the assay was immunoSEQ multiplex PCR. The sample has roughly 160,000 clones; roughly nine tenths are singletons. This clonotype was obtained from an adult in good health. Material: peripheral blood, obtained on day 0 of AZD1222 vaccination.

The CDR3 nucleotides read TGCGCCAGCAGCCAAGGGGGGGTCACCGGGGAGCTGTTTTTT. Protein: CASSQGGVTGELFF. The chain carries TRBV4-3 and TRBJ2-2; D might be TRBD2 (6 bases). The CDR3 consists of 14 residues. With 1 base removed from V and 4 bases from J, the gap between germline ends came to 7 bases. CDR1 and CDR2 (germline): LGHNA, YSLEER.